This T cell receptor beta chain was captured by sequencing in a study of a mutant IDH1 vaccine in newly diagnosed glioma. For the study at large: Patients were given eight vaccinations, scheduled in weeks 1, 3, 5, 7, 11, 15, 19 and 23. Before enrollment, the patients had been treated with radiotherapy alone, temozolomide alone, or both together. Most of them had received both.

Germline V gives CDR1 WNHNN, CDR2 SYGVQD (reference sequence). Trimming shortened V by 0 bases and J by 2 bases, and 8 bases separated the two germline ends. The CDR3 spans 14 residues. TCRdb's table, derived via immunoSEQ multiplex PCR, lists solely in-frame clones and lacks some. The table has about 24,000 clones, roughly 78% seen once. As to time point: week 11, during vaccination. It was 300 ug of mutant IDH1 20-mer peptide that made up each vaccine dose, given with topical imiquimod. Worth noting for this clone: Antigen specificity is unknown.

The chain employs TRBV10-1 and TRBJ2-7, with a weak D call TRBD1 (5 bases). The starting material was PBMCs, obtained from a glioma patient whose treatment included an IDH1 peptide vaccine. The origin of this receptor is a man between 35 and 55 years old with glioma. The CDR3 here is CASSESGRPYEQYV. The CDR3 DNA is TGCGCCAGCAGTGAGTCGGGGCGACCCTACGAGCAGTACGTC.